The entry below describes one TCR beta chain. Other nucleotide sequences in the sample specify the same CDR3. The data were obtained in a study of blood T cell repertoires in COVID-19. Across the whole study: Acute and convalescent COVID-19 samples came from the United States, Italy and Spain. Sources were T cells, B-cell-depleted T cells, or PBMCs; the material itself was cDNA or gDNA.

In the authors' methods: The authors estimated nucleated cell counts from reference gene primer amplification. Libraries were prepared by immunoSEQ multiplex PCR; TCRdb keeps only in-frame clonotypes and omits some of them. That table gives V, J and clone size, and the DNA gave D and trimming. The data contain about 410,000 clones, 70% to 90% of them singletons. Germline V gene data show CDR1 as MNHEY and CDR2 as SVGAGI. The CDR3 totals 15 residues. Trimming stripped 0 bases from V and 4 bases from J, with 12 bases between. The clonotype was recovered from a woman in her twenties or thirties with active or convalescent COVID-19. The chain recombines TRBV6-5 with TRBJ1-1; a weak D match, TRBD1 (5 bases). The sample was peripheral blood. The chain's CDR3 is CASSYSRTGGTEAFF. As DNA, the CDR3 is TGTGCCAGCAGTTACTCCCGAACGGGGGGCACTGAAGCTTTCTTT.